These 16 T cell receptor beta chains came from one sample sequenced in a study of blood T cells in healthy people across ages. With a J-beta primer mix and a sample-barcoded 5' primer, a second PCR ran about 7 to 11 cycles. TCRdb fed the 5' RACE reads into MiXCR, producing one record per CDR3 protein. The sample shows about 810,000 distinct CDR3 sequences, about 34% of them seen only once. The sample comprised blood. Receptors originate from a man between 18 and 35 years old in good health.

CDR3 residues: CASSPAYLDTQYF. DNA for the CDR3: TGTGCCAGCTCACCCGCCTATTTAGATACGCAGTATTTT. This sequence joins TRBV18 and TRBJ2-3; D is ambiguous. CDR1 and CDR2 from the germline V gene are KGHSH and LQKENI. V lost 3 bases, J lost 5 bases, and 9 bases lay in between. The CDR3 runs to 13 residues.

In the case of this clonotype: This may be a read error: a much more frequent sequence differs by one nucleotide. The chain is built from TRBV29-1 and TRBJ1-2; D is unresolved. In germline, CDR1 is SQVTM, CDR2 ANQGSEA. The CDR3 has 21 amino acids. The CDR3 DNA reads as TGCAGCGTTCAACACGCGAGGCCCCGAGGCCAGGAGGGCCCAGCTAACTATGACTACACCTTC. It is translated as CSVQHARPRGQEGPANYDYTF.

The V gene is TRBV5-1, the J gene TRBJ2-3; D not resolved. V dropped 2 bases and J dropped 1 base, with 8 bases sitting between them. The germline CDR1 and CDR2 sequences are SGHRS and YFSETQ. The CDR3 totals 14 residues. The DNA of the CDR3 is TGCGCCAGCAGCTTCGGTTGGGGCACAGATACGCAGTATTTT. Residues: CASSFGWGTDTQYF.

The table lists this clonotype with a few counts. The J gene is TRBJ1-6, the V gene TRBV18, with D perhaps matching TRBD1 (5 bases). The CDR3 runs to 14 residues. Germline lookup yields CDR1 KGHSH and CDR2 LQKENI. Trimming shortened V by 6 bases and J by 5 bases, and 11 bases separated the two germline ends. The CDR3 here is CASSSGPNNSPLHF. The CDR3, as DNA: TGTGCCAGCTCTTCGGGACCAAATAATTCACCCCTCCACTTT.

J is TRBJ2-1 and V is TRBV24-1; a weak D match, TRBD2 (5 bases). V was pared by 4 bases and J by 13 bases, with 19 bases between. This CDR3 has 14 amino acids. Per germline, CDR1 KGHDR and CDR2 SFDVKD. The CDR3 protein is CATSDRTGKETQFF. Here the CDR3 DNA reads TGTGCCACCAGTGACAGGACGGGAAAAGAGACCCAGTTCTTC.

This clonotype occurred a few times. The chain has TRBV24-1 and TRBJ2-1; tentatively, D is TRBD1 (5 bases). The ends were cut back, 1 base at V and 6 bases at J, with 15 bases in the middle. The CDR3 covers 16 residues. Germline-derived CDR1 and CDR2 are KGHDR and SFDVKD. In nucleotides, the CDR3 is TGTGCCACCAGTGATTTAAAGAGACAGCGCGGCAATGAGCAGTTCTTC. This sequence encodes CATSDLKRQRGNEQFF.

For the CDR3, the DNA is TGTGCCAGCAGCCAATTTGCGGGGGACCAAGAGACCCAGTACTTC. Translating gives CASSQFAGDQETQYF. This chain uses TRBV14 with TRBJ2-5, with 7 bases identical to TRBD2. Losses at the gene ends were 2 bases for V and 0 bases for J; bases not matched to a gene: 3. This CDR3 has 15 residues. Per germline, CDR1 SGHDN and CDR2 FVKESK. The full variable domain, rest sourced from reference TRBV14 and TRBJ2-5, is EAGVTQFPSHSVIEKGQTVTLRCDPISGHDNLYWYRRVMGKEIKFLLHFVKESKQDESGMPNNRFLAERTGGTYSTLKVQPAELEDSGVYFCASSQFAGDQETQYFGPGTRLLVL.

The chain links TRBV25-1 to TRBJ1-3; no definite D call. Germline CDR1 reads MGHDK; CDR2 reads SYGVNS. The CDR3 is 15 residues long. The V and J ends lost 6 bases and 0 bases respectively, with 12 bases between them. CDR3 in amino acids: CASRAGGSSGNTIYF. The CDR3, as DNA: TGTGCCAGCAGAGCAGGCGGGAGCTCTGGAAACACCATATATTTT.

There are many counts of this clonotype. The chain combines TRBV4-3 with TRBJ2-1; TRBD1 might be the D (5 bases). The CDR3 covers 12 residues. Germline V gene data show CDR1 as LGHNA and CDR2 as YSLEER. The germline V and J ends were trimmed by 1 base and 13 bases, with 11 bases remaining between them. The CDR3 nucleotides are TGCGCCAGCAGCCAAGGGGGCGGATCCCAGTTCTTC. Its translation is CASSQGGGSQFF.

The chain couples TRBV5-1 to TRBJ1-1; TRBD1 might be the D (6 bases). Per germline, CDR1 SGHRS and CDR2 YFSETQ. The CDR3 runs to 15 residues. The V end was cut by 2 bases, the J end by 0 bases, with 11 bases between. The CDR3 nucleotides are TGCGCCAGCAGCTTCGACAGGAGCCTGAACACTGAAGCTTTCTTT. Translating gives CASSFDRSLNTEAFF.

Points on this clonotype: This may be a read error, as it is one base from a much larger clone. The chain combines TRBV12-3 or TRBV12-4 with TRBJ2-1; tentatively, D is TRBD1 (6 bases). CDR3 length: 13 amino acids. Trimming took 4 bases from V and 13 from J, leaving 17 bases between them. This CDR3 reads CASSSGQQETQFF. As DNA, the CDR3 is TGTGCCAGCAGTTCAGGACAGCAAGAGACCCAGTTCTTC.

This clonotype showed up just a few times. The chain couples TRBV12-3 or TRBV12-4 to TRBJ2-1, with D maybe TRBD2 (7 bases). Between the trimmed V and J ends, which lost 1 base and 10 bases, there was a span of 14 bases. The CDR3 is made up of 14 amino acids. CDR3 in amino acids: CASSLVGGLLEQFF. The CDR3, as DNA: TGTGCCAGCAGTTTAGTGGGGGGGCTTTTGGAGCAGTTCTTC.

This clonotype was counted only a few times. The chain links TRBV12-3 or TRBV12-4 to TRBJ2-1, with D perhaps matching TRBD2 (6 bases). The CDR3 spans 13 residues. V lost 8 bases and J 7 bases, leaving 15 bases between the germline ends. The DNA of the CDR3 is TGTGCCAGCTTTAGCGGACAATCGAATGAGCAGTTCTTC. The encoded protein is CASFSGQSNEQFF.

There are a few counts of this clonotype. The chain employs TRBV20-1 and TRBJ2-1; 8 bases align to TRBD1. Trimming removed 5 bases from V and 8 bases from J; junction bases left unmatched: 14. This CDR3 spans 15 amino acids. Germline loops: CDR1 DFQATT, CDR2 SNEGSKA (reference sequence). The CDR3 nucleotides read TGCAGTGCTCGTCGGACAGGGCTGATGTTCGATGAGCAGTTCTTC. Translating gives CSARRTGLMFDEQFF.

This clonotype has only a few counts. The rearrangement uses TRBV7-2 and TRBJ2-3, with 9 bases aligning to TRBD2. Trimming cost V 5 bases and J 3 bases; bases outside gene matches: 21. The CDR3 spans 20 residues. Germline V gene lookup returns CDR1 SGHTA and CDR2 FQGNSA. The CDR3 sequence: CASSPWGGGAMEVWTDTQYF. In nucleotides, the CDR3 is TGTGCCAGCAGCCCGTGGGGCGGGGGGGCTATGGAGGTTTGGACAGATACGCAGTATTTT.

To note about this clonotype: This may arise from a read error, as a much more abundant clone is one base away. CDR3 in amino acids: CASSSRTGDEQYF. In DNA form, the CDR3 reads TGTGCCAGCAGCTCCCGGACAGGGGATGAGCAGTACTTC. The V gene is TRBV9, the J gene TRBJ2-7; TRBD1 matches 9 bases. CDR1 is SGDLS, CDR2 YYNGEE, per germline. The length of the CDR3 is 13 residues. The V and J ends lost 4 bases and 7 bases, in that order; junction bases with no gene match: 6.